This TCR beta chain was sequenced for a study of cytomegalovirus exposure and HLA in healthy donors. Concerning this clone: What it binds is not known.

Study results and caveats: As was reported, the classifier diagnosed cytomegalovirus status with high specificity and sensitivity. In vitro data verified three CMV-associated chains as specific for CMV antigens. Whilst most TCR sequences proved rare, a subset of public TCRs occurred across many donors.

V shed 6 bases, J shed 3 bases, and the junction held 12 bases outside the gene matches. This CDR3 is 17 amino acids long. Germline CDR1 and CDR2: KGHSH and LQKENI. Sequencing was performed with immunoSEQ multiplex PCR; in TCRdb, only in-frame clones are kept and a portion is missing. The sample shows 100,000 to 150,000 clones, 80% to 90% of them seen only once. What was sequenced was PBMCs. This rearrangement joins TRBV18 to TRBJ1-2; 11 bases are a match to TRBD1. The sequence came from a woman in her late teens or twenties in good health and CMV-seronegative. The CDR3 DNA reads TGTGCCAGCTCTTTTGTCATCCCGGGACAGGGGGACTATGGCTACACCTTC. Translating it yields CASSFVIPGQGDYGYTF. Using reference TRBV18 and TRBJ1-2 for the parts outside the CDR3, the full variable domain is NAGVMQNPRHLVRRRGQEARLRCSPMKGHSHVYWYRQLPEEGLKFMVYLQKENIIDESGMPKERFSAEFPKEGPSILRIQQVVRGDSAAYFCASSFVIPGQGDYGYTFGSGTRLTVV.